Listed here are 28 T cell receptor beta chains from one sample, sequenced in a study of T cells expressing NK-cell markers. Each CDR3 protein gets one entry in TCRdb, which reprocessed the 5' RACE reads and gives no DNA. The listing records fewer than 400,000 distinct CDR3 sequences. The sequenced sample was blood T cells: a sorted CD56 or NKG2C T cell subset, CD4+ or CD8+ T cells, or bulk PBMC T cells (not recorded which). The receptors here all came from a man between 18 and 69 years old in good health.

This chain joins TRBV28 and TRBJ2-6; TCRdb selects TRBD1, and the lack of DNA leaves this call unchecked. Germline-derived CDR1 and CDR2 are MDHEN and SYDVKM. This CDR3 region has 18 residues. CDR3 sequence: CASSLVRTGPSGANVLTF.

The CDR3 here is CASSLWPIGQSTNYGYTF. V usage is TRBV7-3 and J usage is TRBJ1-2. This CDR3 region has 18 residues. Germline CDR1 and CDR2: SGHTA and FQGTGA.

This CDR3 reads CASSYVRVTDTQYF. This sequence joins TRBV6-2 or TRBV6-3 and TRBJ2-3; there is no DNA to check the TCRdb D call of TRBD1. The length of the CDR3 is 14 residues. Germline V CDR1 and CDR2: MNHEY, SVGEGT.

The V call is TRBV7-8, the J call TRBJ2-5; there is no DNA to check the TCRdb D call of TRBD2. This CDR3 region has 12 residues. The germline V gene encodes CDR1 SGHVS and CDR2 FQNEAQ. The CDR3 loop is CASSEGRETQYF.

This chain joins TRBV18 and TRBJ2-7; the D call from TCRdb, TRBD1, cannot be confirmed without DNA. This CDR3 has 16 residues. The germline CDR1 and CDR2 sequences are KGHSH and LQKENI. The CDR3: CASSPPRTGKVVEQYF.

The chain uses TRBV28 and TRBJ1-5. The germline V gene encodes CDR1 MDHEN and CDR2 SYDVKM. This CDR3 has 16 residues. The CDR3 sequence: CASSLFSGGINQPQHF.

J is TRBJ1-2 and V is TRBV12-5. The germline gives CDR1 LGHNT, CDR2 FRNRAP. This CDR3 contains 13 residues. CDR3: CASGAPTGYGYTF. Supplemented by reference TRBV12-5 and TRBJ1-2, the full variable domain reads DARVTQTPRHKVTEMGQEVTMRCQPILGHNTVFWYRQTMMQGLELLAYFRNRAPLDDSGMPKDRFSAEMPDATLATLKIQPSEPRDSAVYFCASGAPTGYGYTFGSGTRLTVV.

The rearrangement uses TRBV25-1 and TRBJ2-1; TCRdb proposes TRBD2, but this gene call is untestable without DNA. Germline V gene data show CDR1 as MGHDK and CDR2 as SYGVNS. The CDR3 covers 18 residues. The CDR3 sequence is CASSEWGFTGGPYNEQFF.

The chain uses TRBV3-1 and TRBJ2-4; without DNA, the TCRdb call of TRBD2 cannot be checked. The CDR3 length is 14 residues. Germline V gene lookup returns CDR1 LGHDT and CDR2 YNNKEL (reference sequence). The CDR3 sequence is CASSLGTSGNIQYF. The full variable domain, in which reference TRBV3-1 and TRBJ2-4 provide the parts outside the CDR3, is DTAVSQTPKYLVTQMGNDKSIKCEQNLGHDTMYWYKQDSKKFLKIMFSYNNKELIINETVPNRFSPKSPDKAHLNLHINSLELGDSAVYFCASSLGTSGNIQYFGAGTRLSVL.

The CDR3 protein is CASNLQGAWNEQFF. The chain joins TRBV6-1 to TRBJ2-1; the D call from TCRdb, TRBD1, cannot be confirmed without DNA. CDR1 and CDR2 from the germline V gene are MNHNS and SASEGT. This CDR3 is built from 14 residues.

The chain has TRBV3-1 and TRBJ2-7; TCRdb's assignment of TRBD1 cannot be checked, as there is no DNA. The CDR3 totals 15 residues. CDR1 is LGHDT, CDR2 YNNKEL, per germline (reference sequence). CDR3 protein: CASSRGLGGGYEQYF.

V is TRBV6-2 or TRBV6-3 and J is TRBJ1-2; TCRdb indicates TRBD1, and absent DNA this call remains unverified. Germline loops: CDR1 MNHEY, CDR2 SVGEGT. The CDR3 has 14 residues. CDR3 residues: CASNPGRTNYGYTF.

V is TRBV25-1 and J is TRBJ2-4. The germline gives CDR1 MGHDK, CDR2 SYGVNS. CDR3 length equals 13 residues. The CDR3 protein is CASREVAKNIQYF.

This sequence joins TRBV6-5 and TRBJ2-3; TCRdb's D call of TRBD1 is untestable without DNA. Germline CDR1 and CDR2: MNHEY and SVGAGI. The CDR3 contains 16 residues. CDR3 sequence reads: CASSSRRRGSTDTQYF.

The chain carries TRBV5-6 and TRBJ2-5; TCRdb picks TRBD1, but there is no DNA to check that call. CDR1 and CDR2 (germline): SGHDT, YYEEEE. There are 14 residues in the CDR3. The CDR3 loop reads CASSLVSGQSTQYF.

The chain combines TRBV14 with TRBJ2-7. Per the germline V gene, CDR1 is SGHDN and CDR2 is FVKESK. The CDR3 totals 15 residues. The chain's CDR3 is CASSQATRLNYEQYF.

CDR3 in amino acids: CSATSDRGSYEQYF. The chain couples TRBV20-1 to TRBJ2-7. This CDR3 region has 14 residues. CDR1 and CDR2 from the germline V gene are DFQATT and SNEGSKA (reference sequence).

This chain connects TRBV18 to TRBJ2-1; without DNA, the TCRdb call of TRBD2 cannot be checked. This CDR3 comprises 20 residues. Germline V gene lookup returns CDR1 KGHSH and CDR2 LQKENI. The CDR3 sequence is CASSPPVLAGGLFSYNEQFF.

V and J are TRBV5-8 and TRBJ2-3; no DNA is available, so the TRBD2 call from TCRdb remains unchecked. There are 14 residues in the CDR3. Germline V gene sequence: CDR1 SGHTS, CDR2 YDEGEE. CDR3 sequence: CASSLSGDGPTQYF.

The CDR3 reads CASSFAGTKGETQYF. The chain recombines TRBV6-5 with TRBJ2-5; TCRdb names TRBD1, which stays unverified in the absence of DNA. The CDR3 has 15 residues. Germline lookup yields CDR1 MNHEY and CDR2 SVGAGI.

This sequence joins TRBV6-5 and TRBJ1-3; TCRdb designates TRBD1, a call that cannot be tested without DNA. CDR1 MNHEY and CDR2 SVGAGI come from the germline V gene. The CDR3 totals 15 residues. This CDR3 reads CASSSSGAGGNTIYF.

The chain recombines TRBV6-1 with TRBJ2-6. In germline, CDR1 is MNHNS, CDR2 SASEGT. CDR3 size: 14 residues. The CDR3 is CASVSLSGANVLTF.

The rearrangement joins TRBV7-2 to TRBJ2-3. Germline V gives CDR1 SGHTA, CDR2 FQGNSA. The CDR3 covers 14 residues. The CDR3 sequence: CASSLQVSTDTQYF.

This chain connects TRBV5-1 to TRBJ2-2. Germline V gene sequence: CDR1 SGHRS, CDR2 YFSETQ. The CDR3 sequence is 16 residues long. CDR3 region: CASSFGVGLNTGELFF.

CDR3 sequence reads: CSARGTYNEQFF. The gene calls are TRBV20-1 and TRBJ2-1. The CDR3 has 12 amino acids. Germline CDR1 is DFQATT and CDR2 is SNEGSKA (reference sequence).

The CDR3 sequence: CASSLEADGFNGNTIYF. This sequence joins TRBV7-8 and TRBJ1-3. The germline CDR1 and CDR2 sequences are SGHVS and FQNEAQ. This CDR3 spans 17 amino acids.

The CDR3: CASSVSWRETQYF. This chain links TRBV2 with TRBJ2-5. This CDR3 is built from 13 residues. Germline loops: CDR1 SNHLY, CDR2 FYNNEI.

The genes are TRBV20-1 and TRBJ2-1; TCRdb designates TRBD2, a call that cannot be tested without DNA. The CDR3 totals 15 residues. Per the germline V gene, CDR1 is DFQATT and CDR2 is SNEGSKA (reference sequence). This chain's CDR3 is CSARTRLAVYNEQFF.